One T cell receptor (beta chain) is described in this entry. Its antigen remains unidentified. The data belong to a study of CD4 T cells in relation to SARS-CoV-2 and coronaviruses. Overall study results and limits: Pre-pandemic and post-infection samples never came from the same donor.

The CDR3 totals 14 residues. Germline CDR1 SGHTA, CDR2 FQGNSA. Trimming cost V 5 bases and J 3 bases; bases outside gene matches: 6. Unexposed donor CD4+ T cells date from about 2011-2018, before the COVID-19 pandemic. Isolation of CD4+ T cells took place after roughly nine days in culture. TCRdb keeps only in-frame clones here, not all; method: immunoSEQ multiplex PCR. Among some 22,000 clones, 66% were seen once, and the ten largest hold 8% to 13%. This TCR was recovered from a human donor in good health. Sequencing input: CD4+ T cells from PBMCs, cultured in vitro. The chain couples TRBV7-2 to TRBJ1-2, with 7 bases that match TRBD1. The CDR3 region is CASSTRTGDYGYTF. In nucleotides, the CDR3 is TGTGCCAGCAGCACCAGGACAGGAGACTATGGCTACACCTTC.